This note documents a single T cell receptor (beta chain) sequence. Its matching antigen is unknown. CDR3 size: 15 residues. V shed 4 bases, J shed 0 bases, and the junction held 6 bases outside the gene matches. The germline gives CDR1 SGHVS, CDR2 FNYEAQ. This sample is drawn from a study of T cell repertoires in cytomegalovirus infection. General study points: Dominant in the ex vivo response were TCR beta clonotypes restricted by HLA-C and specific for CMV.

TCRdb reprocessed the reads via MiXCR and lists one record per CDR3 protein. The table has approximately 1,000,000 distinct CDR3 sequences, less than 40% seen once. The rearrangement joins TRBV7-6 to TRBJ2-7; 7 bases match TRBD1. Source: cultured CD8+ T cells from PBMCs, taken from culture after CMV antigen stimulation. The TCR originated in a human donor in good health (CMV status not recorded). Some clones in this sample may be carry-over from other donors' samples. CDR3 loop: CASSSTGFTSYEQYF. CDR3 DNA sequence: TGTGCCAGCAGCTCGACAGGGTTTACCTCCTACGAGCAGTACTTC. The full variable domain, with the rest looked up from reference TRBV7-6 and TRBJ2-7, is GAGVSQSPRYKVTKRGQDVALRCDPISGHVSLYWYRQALGQGPEFLTYFNYEAQQDKSGLPNDRFSAERPEGSISTLTIQRTEQRDSAMYRCASSSTGFTSYEQYFGPGTRLTVT.